This T cell receptor (beta chain) comes out of a study of Ad26.COV2.S vaccination and SARS-CoV-2 variants. In the study overall: Ad26.COV2.S given intramuscularly, once or twice 56 days apart.

Treatment here: around 19 received Ad26.COV2.S at low or high dose, single or two shots; roughly 5 received placebo; per-sample allocation not given. Day 63 following the first vaccine or placebo injection was when the samples were taken. An adult donor aged 18-55 years was enrolled in Boston. Germline CDR1 is LGHDT and CDR2 is YNNKEL (reference sequence). This CDR3 has 17 amino acids. Trimming at V came to 4 bases and at J to 0 bases, leaving 3 bases not matched to a gene. The study, taken as a whole, reports: After vaccination, reports described spike-specific CD8+ and CD4+ T cell responses as showing substantial breadth.

Turning to this clone: As yet, its antigen is unknown.

The table came from immunoSEQ multiplex PCR; TCRdb's copy has only in-frame clones and leaves some out. The sample records about 440,000 clones, 90% being singletons. This chain uses TRBV3-1 (or the pseudogene TRBV3-2) with TRBJ2-2; 12 nucleotides line up with TRBD2. The TCR was taken from a person between 18 and 65 years old who received the Ad26.COV2.S COVID-19 vaccine or a placebo. The sample consisted of peripheral blood, taken in a trial of Ad26.COV2.S vaccine versus placebo. In nucleotides, the CDR3 is TGTGCCAGCAGCCGACGACTAGCGGGGGCGAACACCGGGGAGCTGTTTTTT. Protein sequence: CASSRRLAGANTGELFF.